The entry that follows covers one T cell receptor (beta chain) sequence. V lost 6 bases to trimming and J lost 4 bases, with 15 bases between them. The germline V gene has CDR1 KGHSH and CDR2 LQKENI. This CDR3 is 14 amino acids long. The sample originates from a study of OX40 agonist ivuxolimab in advanced cancers. Measured with immunoSEQ multiplex PCR; TCRdb has only the in-frame clones, and not every one. This sample yields 55,000 to 70,000 clones, of which roughly nine tenths are seen a single time; roughly 1% belongs to the top ten. The input for sequencing was CD4+ or CD8+ T cells sorted from blood, taken in a trial of the OX40 agonist ivuxolimab. The sequence derives from an adult with an advanced solid tumor such as melanoma, head and neck, liver or kidney cancer. The V call is TRBV18, the J call TRBJ1-2; a possible D gene is TRBD1 (5 bases). CDR3 residues: CASSPGQGVYGYTF. DNA of the CDR3: TGTGCCAGCTCCCCAGGGCAGGGCGTCTATGGCTACACCTTC.